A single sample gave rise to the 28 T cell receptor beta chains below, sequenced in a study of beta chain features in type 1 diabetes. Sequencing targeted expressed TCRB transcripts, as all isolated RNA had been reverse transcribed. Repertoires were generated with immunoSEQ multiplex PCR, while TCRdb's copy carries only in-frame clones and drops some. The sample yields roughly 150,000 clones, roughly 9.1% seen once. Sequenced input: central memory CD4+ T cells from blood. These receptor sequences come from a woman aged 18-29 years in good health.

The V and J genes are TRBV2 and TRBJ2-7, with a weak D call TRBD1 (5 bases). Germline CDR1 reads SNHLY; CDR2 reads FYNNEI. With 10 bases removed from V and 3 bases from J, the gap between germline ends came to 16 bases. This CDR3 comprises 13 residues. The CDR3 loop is CATYAGKGYEQYF. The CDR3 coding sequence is TGTGCCACCTACGCAGGGAAAGGCTACGAGCAGTACTTC.

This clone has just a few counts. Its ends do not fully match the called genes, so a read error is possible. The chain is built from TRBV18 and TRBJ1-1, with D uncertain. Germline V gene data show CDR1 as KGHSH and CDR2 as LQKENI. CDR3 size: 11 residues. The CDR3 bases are TGTGCCAGCTCAACCGGAGGGAAGCTAATCTTT. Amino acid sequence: CASSTGGKLIF.

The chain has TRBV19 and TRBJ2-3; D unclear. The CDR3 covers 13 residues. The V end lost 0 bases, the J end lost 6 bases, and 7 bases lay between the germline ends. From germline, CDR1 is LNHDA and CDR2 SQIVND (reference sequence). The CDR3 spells CASSIEMSDTQYF. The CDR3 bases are TGTGCCAGTAGTATAGAAATGAGTGATACGCAGTATTTT.

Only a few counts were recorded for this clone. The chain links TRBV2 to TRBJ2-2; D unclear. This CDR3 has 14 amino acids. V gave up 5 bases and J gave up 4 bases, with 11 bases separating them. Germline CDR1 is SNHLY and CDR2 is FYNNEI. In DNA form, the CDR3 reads TGTGCCAGCAGTCGCAGAGACTTCACCGGGGAGCTGTTTTTT. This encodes CASSRRDFTGELFF.

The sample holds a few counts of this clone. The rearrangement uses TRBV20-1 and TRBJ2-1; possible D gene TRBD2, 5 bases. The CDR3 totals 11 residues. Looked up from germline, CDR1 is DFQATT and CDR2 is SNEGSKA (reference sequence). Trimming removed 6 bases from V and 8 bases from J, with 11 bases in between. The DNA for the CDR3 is TGCAGTGCGAGGACGCGGGATGAGCAGTTCTTC. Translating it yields CSARTRDEQFF.

In DNA, the CDR3 is TGTGCCAGTAGAGGACAGGGAGAATCTGGCTACACCTTC. Residues: CASRGQGESGYTF. The rearrangement joins TRBV19 to TRBJ1-2, with 8 bases aligning to TRBD1. The length of the CDR3 is 13 residues. V lost 6 bases to trimming and J lost 7 bases; unmatched junction nucleotides: 7. CDR1 and CDR2 (germline): LNHDA, SQIVND (reference sequence).

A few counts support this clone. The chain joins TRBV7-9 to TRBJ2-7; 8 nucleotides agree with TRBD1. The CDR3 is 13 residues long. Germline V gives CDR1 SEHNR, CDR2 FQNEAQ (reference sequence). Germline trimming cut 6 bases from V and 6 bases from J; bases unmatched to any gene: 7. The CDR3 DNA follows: TGTGCCAGCAGTCCGGACAGGGTAGGCGAGCAGTACTTC. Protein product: CASSPDRVGEQYF.

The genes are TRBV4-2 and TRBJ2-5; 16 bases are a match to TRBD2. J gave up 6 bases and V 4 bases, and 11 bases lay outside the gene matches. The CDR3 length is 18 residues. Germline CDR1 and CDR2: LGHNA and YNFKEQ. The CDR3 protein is CASSLGTSGGAERKTQYF. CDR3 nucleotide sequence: TGTGCCAGCAGCCTAGGGACTAGCGGGGGGGCCGAAAGGAAGACCCAGTACTTC.

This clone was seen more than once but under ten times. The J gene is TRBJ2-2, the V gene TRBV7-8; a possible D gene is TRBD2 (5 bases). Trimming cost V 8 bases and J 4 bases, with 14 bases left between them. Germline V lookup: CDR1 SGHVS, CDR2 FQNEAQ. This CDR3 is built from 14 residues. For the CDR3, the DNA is TGTGCCAGCCGGGGTGACCTCTCCACCGGGGAGCTGTTTTTT. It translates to CASRGDLSTGELFF.

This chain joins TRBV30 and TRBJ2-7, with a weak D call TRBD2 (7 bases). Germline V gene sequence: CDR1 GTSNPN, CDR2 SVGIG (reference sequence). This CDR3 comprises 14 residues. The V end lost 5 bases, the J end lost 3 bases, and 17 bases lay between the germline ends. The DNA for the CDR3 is TGTGCCTGGGGGAGGAGGGGGGGCTACTACGAGCAGTACTTC. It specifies CAWGRRGGYYEQYF.

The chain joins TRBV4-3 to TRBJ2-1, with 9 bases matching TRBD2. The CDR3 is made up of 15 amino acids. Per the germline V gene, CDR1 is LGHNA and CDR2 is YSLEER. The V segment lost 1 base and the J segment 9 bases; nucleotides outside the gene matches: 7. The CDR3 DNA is TGCGCCAGCAGCCAAGTGTCTAGCGGGGAAGGTGAGCAGTTCTTC. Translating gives CASSQVSSGEGEQFF.

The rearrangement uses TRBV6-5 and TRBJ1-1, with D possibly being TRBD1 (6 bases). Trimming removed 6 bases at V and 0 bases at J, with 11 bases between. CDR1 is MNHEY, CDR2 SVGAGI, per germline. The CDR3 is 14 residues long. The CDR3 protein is CASSWDTVNTEAFF. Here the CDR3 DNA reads TGTGCCAGCAGCTGGGACACCGTGAACACTGAAGCTTTCTTT.

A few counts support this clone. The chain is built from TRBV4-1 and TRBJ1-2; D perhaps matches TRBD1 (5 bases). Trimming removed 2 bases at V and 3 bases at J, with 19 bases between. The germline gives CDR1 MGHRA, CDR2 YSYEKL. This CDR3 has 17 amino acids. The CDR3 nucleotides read TGCGCCAGCAGCCAACAGTTAGGAGACGGGACTGACTATGGCTACACCTTC. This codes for CASSQQLGDGTDYGYTF.

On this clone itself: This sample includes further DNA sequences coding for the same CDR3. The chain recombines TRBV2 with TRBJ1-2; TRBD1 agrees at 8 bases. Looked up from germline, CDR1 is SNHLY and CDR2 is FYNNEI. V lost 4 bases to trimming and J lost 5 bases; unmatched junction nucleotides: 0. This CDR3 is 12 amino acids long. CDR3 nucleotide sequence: TGTGCCAGCAGTGGACAGGGGTATGGCTACACCTTC. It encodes CASSGQGYGYTF.

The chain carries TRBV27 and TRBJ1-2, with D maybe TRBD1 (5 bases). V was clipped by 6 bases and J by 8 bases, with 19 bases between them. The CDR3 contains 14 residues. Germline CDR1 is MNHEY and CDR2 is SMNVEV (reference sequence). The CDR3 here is CASSQYFDSLGYTF. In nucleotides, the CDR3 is TGTGCCAGCAGCCAATATTTTGACAGTCTAGGCTACACCTTC.

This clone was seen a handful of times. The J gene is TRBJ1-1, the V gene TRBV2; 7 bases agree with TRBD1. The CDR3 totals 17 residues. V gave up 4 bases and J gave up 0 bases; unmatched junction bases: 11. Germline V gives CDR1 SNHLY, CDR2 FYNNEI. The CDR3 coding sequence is TGTGCCAGCAGTGGTCCGGCAGGGGGAAGTGTGAACACTGAAGCTTTCTTT. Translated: CASSGPAGGSVNTEAFF.

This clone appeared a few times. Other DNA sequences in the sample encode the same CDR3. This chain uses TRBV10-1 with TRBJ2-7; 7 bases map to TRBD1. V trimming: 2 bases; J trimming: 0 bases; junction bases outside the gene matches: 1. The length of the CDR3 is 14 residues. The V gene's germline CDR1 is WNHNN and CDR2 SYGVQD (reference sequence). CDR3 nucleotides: TGCGCCAGCAGTGAGAACAGGGGCTCCTACGAGCAGTACTTC. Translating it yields CASSENRGSYEQYF.

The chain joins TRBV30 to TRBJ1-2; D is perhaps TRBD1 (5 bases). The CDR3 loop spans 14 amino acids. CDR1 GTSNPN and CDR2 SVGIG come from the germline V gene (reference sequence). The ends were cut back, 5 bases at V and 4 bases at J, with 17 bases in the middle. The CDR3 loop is CAWAGFLQVYGYTF. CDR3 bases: TGTGCCTGGGCGGGATTCTTACAGGTCTATGGCTACACCTTC.

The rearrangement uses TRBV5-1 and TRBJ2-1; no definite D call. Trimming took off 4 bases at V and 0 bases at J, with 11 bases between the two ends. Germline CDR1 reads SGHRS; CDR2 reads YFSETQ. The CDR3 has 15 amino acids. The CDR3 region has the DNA TGCGCCAGCAGCCCCTCGGCGGACTCCTACAATGAGCAGTTCTTC. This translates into CASSPSADSYNEQFF.

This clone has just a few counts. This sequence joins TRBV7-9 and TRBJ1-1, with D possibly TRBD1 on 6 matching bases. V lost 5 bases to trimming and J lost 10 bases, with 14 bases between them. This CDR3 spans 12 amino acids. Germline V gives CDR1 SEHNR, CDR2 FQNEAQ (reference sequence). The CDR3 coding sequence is TGTGCCAGCAGCATACAGGGAATGGGAGCTTTCTTT. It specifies CASSIQGMGAFF.

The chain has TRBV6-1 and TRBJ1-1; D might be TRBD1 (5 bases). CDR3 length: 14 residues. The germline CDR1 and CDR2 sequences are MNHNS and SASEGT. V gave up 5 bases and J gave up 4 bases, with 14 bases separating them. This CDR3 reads CASSRSGLSTEAFF. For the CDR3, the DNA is TGTGCCAGCAGTCGATCAGGGCTGAGCACTGAAGCTTTCTTT.

The CDR3 reads CASSKGVGNTEAFF. CDR3 coding DNA: TGTGCCAGCAGCAAAGGGGTTGGTAACACTGAAGCTTTCTTT. V is TRBV5-4 and J is TRBJ1-1; D may be TRBD1 (5 bases). This CDR3 has 14 residues. The germline V and J ends were trimmed by 4 bases and 2 bases, with 12 bases remaining between them. Germline V gene sequence: CDR1 SGHNT, CDR2 YYREEE (reference sequence).

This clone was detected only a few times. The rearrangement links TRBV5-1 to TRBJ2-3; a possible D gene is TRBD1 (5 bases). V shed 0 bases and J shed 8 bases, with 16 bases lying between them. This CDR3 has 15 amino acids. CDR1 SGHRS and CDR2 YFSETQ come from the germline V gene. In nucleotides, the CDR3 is TGCGCCAGCAGCTTGGATGGCCAGGGTGCACGTACGCAGTATTTT. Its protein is CASSLDGQGARTQYF.

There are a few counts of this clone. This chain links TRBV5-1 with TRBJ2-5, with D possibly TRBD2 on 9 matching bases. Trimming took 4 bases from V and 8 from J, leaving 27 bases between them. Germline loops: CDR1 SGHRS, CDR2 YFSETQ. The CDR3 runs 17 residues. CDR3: CASSSQYRGTSTNTQYF. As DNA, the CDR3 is TGCGCCAGCAGCAGCCAGTACAGGGGGACTAGCACTAATACCCAGTACTTC.

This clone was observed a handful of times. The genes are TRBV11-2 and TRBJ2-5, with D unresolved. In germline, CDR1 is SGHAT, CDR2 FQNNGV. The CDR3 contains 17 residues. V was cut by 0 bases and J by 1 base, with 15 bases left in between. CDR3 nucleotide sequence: TGTGCCAGCAGCTTAGATCCCCCCCCTCTAGGCCAAGAGACCCAGTACTTC. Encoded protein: CASSLDPPPLGQETQYF.

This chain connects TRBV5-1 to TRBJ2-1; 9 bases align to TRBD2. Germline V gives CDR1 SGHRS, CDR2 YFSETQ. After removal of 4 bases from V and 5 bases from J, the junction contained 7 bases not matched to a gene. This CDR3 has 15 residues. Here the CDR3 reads CASSPVAGVDNEQFF. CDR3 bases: TGCGCCAGCAGCCCAGTAGCGGGAGTGGACAATGAGCAGTTCTTC.

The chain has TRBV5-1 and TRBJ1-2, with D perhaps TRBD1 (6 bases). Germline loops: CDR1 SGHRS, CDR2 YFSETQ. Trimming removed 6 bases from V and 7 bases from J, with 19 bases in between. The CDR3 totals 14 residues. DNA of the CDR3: TGCGCCAGCACACAATCAACAGGGACTAGTGGCTACACCTTC. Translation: CASTQSTGTSGYTF.

This CDR3 reads CASSFDREWPQETQYF. CDR3 nucleotides: TGTGCCAGCAGCTTCGATCGGGAGTGGCCCCAAGAGACCCAGTACTTC. The chain combines TRBV5-4 with TRBJ2-5, with a tentative D call TRBD2 (6 bases). The CDR3 covers 16 residues. V dropped 2 bases and J dropped 1 base, with 15 bases sitting between them. The germline V gene encodes CDR1 SGHNT and CDR2 YYREEE (reference sequence).